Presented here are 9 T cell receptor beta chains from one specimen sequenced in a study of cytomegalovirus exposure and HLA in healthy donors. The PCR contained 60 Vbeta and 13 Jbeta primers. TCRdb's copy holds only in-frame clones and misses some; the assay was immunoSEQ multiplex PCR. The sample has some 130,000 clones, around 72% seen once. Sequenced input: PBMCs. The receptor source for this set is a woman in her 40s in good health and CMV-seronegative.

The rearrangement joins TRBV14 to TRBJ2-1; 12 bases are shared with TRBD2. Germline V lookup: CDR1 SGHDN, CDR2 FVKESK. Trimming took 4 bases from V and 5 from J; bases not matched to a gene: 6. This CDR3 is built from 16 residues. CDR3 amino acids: CASSPTSGRVDNEQFF. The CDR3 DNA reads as TGTGCCAGCAGCCCGACTAGCGGGAGAGTGGACAATGAGCAGTTCTTC. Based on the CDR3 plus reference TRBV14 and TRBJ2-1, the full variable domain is EAGVTQFPSHSVIEKGQTVTLRCDPISGHDNLYWYRRVMGKEIKFLLHFVKESKQDESGMPNNRFLAERTGGTYSTLKVQPAELEDSGVYFCASSPTSGRVDNEQFFGPGTRLTVL.

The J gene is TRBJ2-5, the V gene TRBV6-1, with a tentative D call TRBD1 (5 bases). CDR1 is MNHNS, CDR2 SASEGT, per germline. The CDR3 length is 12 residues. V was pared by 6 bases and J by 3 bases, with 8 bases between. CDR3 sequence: CASRTGKETQYF. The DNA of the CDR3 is TGTGCCAGCAGAACAGGAAAAGAGACCCAGTACTTC.

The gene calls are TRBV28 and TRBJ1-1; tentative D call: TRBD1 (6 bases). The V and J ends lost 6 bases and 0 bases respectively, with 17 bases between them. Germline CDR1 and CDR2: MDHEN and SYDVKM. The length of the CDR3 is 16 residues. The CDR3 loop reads CASSLPRTVLNTEAFF. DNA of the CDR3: TGTGCCAGCAGCCTCCCCAGGACAGTTCTGAACACTGAAGCTTTCTTT.

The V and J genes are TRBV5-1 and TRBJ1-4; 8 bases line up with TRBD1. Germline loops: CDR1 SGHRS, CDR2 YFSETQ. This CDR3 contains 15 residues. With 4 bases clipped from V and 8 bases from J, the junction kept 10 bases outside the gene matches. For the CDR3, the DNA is TGCGCCAGCAGCCCATCCGGACAGGGTGGAGAAAAACTGTTTTTT. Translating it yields CASSPSGQGGEKLFF.

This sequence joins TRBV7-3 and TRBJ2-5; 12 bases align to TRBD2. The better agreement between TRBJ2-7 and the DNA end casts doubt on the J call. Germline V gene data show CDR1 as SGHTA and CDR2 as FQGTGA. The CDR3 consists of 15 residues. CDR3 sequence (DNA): TGTGCCAGCAGTTTGACTAGCGGGGGAGCCTACGAGCAGTACTTC. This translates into CASSLTSGGAYEQYF.

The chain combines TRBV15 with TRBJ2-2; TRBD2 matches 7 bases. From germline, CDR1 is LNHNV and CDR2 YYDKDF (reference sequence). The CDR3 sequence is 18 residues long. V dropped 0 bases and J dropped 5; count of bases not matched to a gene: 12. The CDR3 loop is CATSRDWGAGYTTGELFF. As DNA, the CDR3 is TGTGCCACCAGCAGAGATTGGGGAGCGGGGTACACAACCGGGGAGCTGTTTTTT.

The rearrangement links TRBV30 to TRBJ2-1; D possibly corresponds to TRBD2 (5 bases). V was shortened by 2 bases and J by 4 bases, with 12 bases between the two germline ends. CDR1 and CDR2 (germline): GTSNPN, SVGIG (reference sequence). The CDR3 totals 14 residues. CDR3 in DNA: TGTGCCTGGAGTCTCGGGGAATCATACAATGAGCAGTTCTTC. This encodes CAWSLGESYNEQFF.

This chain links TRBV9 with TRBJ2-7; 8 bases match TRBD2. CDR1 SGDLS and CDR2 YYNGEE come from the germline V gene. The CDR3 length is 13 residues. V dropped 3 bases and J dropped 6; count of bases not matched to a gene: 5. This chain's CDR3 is CASSAGGGREQYF. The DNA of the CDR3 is TGTGCCAGCAGCGCGGGGGGGGGCCGCGAGCAGTACTTC.

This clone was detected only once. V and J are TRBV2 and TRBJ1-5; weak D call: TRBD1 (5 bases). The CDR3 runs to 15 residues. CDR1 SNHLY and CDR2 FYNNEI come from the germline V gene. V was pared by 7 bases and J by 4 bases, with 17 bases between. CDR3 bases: TGTGCCAGCACAGCCCTAGGGGTTCCGAATCAGCCCCAGCATTTT. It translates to CASTALGVPNQPQHF.